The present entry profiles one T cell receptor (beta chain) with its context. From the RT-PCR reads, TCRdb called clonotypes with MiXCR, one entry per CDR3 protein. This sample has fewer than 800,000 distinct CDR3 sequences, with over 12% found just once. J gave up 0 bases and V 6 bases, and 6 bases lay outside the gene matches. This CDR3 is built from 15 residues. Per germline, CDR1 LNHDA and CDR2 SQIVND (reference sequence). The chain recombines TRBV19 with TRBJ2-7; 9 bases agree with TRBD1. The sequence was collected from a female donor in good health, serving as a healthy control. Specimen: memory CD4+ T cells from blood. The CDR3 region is CASRSGTGSSYEQYF. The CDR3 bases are TGTGCCAGTAGATCCGGGACAGGGAGCTCCTACGAGCAGTACTTC. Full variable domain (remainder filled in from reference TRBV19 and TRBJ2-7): DGGITQSPKYLFRKEGQNVTLSCEQNLNHDAMYWYRQDPGQGLRLIYYSQIVNDFQKGDIAEGYSVSREKKESFPLTVTSAQKNPTAFYLCASRSGTGSSYEQYFGPGTRLTVT.